This T cell receptor beta chain was captured in a study of blood T cell repertoires in COVID-19. About the research overall: From T cells, B-cell-depleted T cells, or PBMCs came the material, which was cDNA or gDNA.

There are 13 residues in the CDR3. Germline assignment: CDR1 SGHAT and CDR2 FQNNGV. V lost 3 bases to trimming and J lost 8 bases; unmatched junction nucleotides: 4. Source study methods: By means of reference gene primer amplification, nucleated cell counts were estimated. Method: immunoSEQ multiplex PCR; TCRdb's copy keeps in-frame clones and lacks some. The V and J calls and clone size were taken over from that table, and D and trimming were inferred from the DNA. This sample has 350,000 to 500,000 clones, with around nine tenths found just once. Participant-given clinical history determined each cohort assignment.

The chain carries TRBV11-2 and TRBJ1-2, with 9 bases identical to TRBD1. Sequences were obtained from PBMCs or T cells enriched from blood (not recorded which). The receptor was derived from a woman under 30 who had been exposed to COVID-19. The CDR3 loop reads CASSLGQGLGYTF. CDR3 sequence (DNA): TGTGCCAGCAGCTTGGGACAGGGTCTAGGCTACACCTTC.